This T cell receptor beta chain was documented in a study of CD8 T cells in Susac syndrome. Regarding this clonotype: Its target is not known.

RNA in amounts of roughly 0.5 to 1 ug was reverse transcribed with random hexamers. Multiplex PCR with immunoSEQ amplified the TCR beta CDR3 across 54 Vbeta and 13 Jbeta. TCRdb re-called the immunoSEQ multiplex PCR reads through MiXCR, storing one row per CDR3 protein. The sample yields some 110,000 distinct CDR3 sequences, approximately 95% seen once. Patients with stable or active relapsing-remitting disease, all of them treatment-naive, made up the multiple sclerosis controls. CDR1 SGHDT and CDR2 YYEEEE come from the germline V gene. V shed 4 bases and J 6 bases; nucleotides not matched to a gene: 8. The CDR3 sequence is 15 residues long. General study points: The study's TCR sequencing and HLA analysis covered a relatively small number of individuals, and the study acknowledged this.

The V call is TRBV5-6, the J call TRBJ2-1, with 9 positions matching TRBD2. The sequence was obtained from a human donor with multiple sclerosis. The material sequenced was CD8+ T cells from PBMCs. In nucleotides, the CDR3 is TGTGCCAGCAGCCCATGGACTAGCGCCCTCAATGAGCAGTTCTTC. Translation: CASSPWTSALNEQFF. Based on the CDR3 plus reference TRBV5-6 and TRBJ2-1, the full variable domain is DAGVTQSPTHLIKTRGQQVTLRCSPKSGHDTVSWYQQALGQGPQFIFQYYEEEERQRGNFPDRFSGHQFPNYSSELNVNALLLGDSALYLCASSPWTSALNEQFFGPGTRLTVL.